Listed below are T cell receptor beta chains from one sample, sequenced in a study of blood T cell repertoires in COVID-19. Only in-frame clones appear in the TCRdb table, and some are missing; sequencing was by immunoSEQ multiplex PCR. This table holds about 180,000 clones, more than 75% found once. Sequencing was carried out using peripheral blood. These receptors all stem from a person aged 65 to 85 with COVID-19, enrolled during active disease. The CDR3 runs from the conserved cysteine through the conserved F or W. Fields, in order: clone size, J gene, D gene, V gene, CDR3 protein, CDR3 DNA. A D gene is named only where the DNA matches it firmly. Rows may omit the clone size; those that give it use once, few, many or a size class.

>-|TRBJ2-1|-|TRBV16
CASNPGGTSSYNEQFF
TGTGCCAGCAACCCAGGGGGGACAAGCTCCTACAATGAGCAGTTCTTC
>-|TRBJ2-7|-|TRBV5-1
CASSLSWGVEYEQYF
TGCGCCAGCAGCTTGAGCTGGGGCGTCGAGTACGAGCAGTACTTC
>-|TRBJ2-7|-|TRBV7-2
CASSLAGGLEQYF
TGTGCCAGCAGCTTAGCGGGAGGTTTAGAGCAGTACTTC
>-|TRBJ2-2|TRBD1|TRBV30
CAWSGVRGIVGELFF
TGTGCCTGGAGTGGAGTCAGGGGGATCGTCGGGGAGCTGTTTTTT
>few|TRBJ2-7|TRBD2|TRBV28
CASSSGDGPLRGQYF
TGTGCCAGCAGTAGCGGGGACGGGCCCCTACGTGGGCAGTACTTC
>-|TRBJ1-2|TRBD1|TRBV27
CASSFTGGYGYTF
TGTGCCAGCAGTTTTACAGGGGGATATGGCTACACCTTC
>-|TRBJ1-2|TRBD1|TRBV9
CASSVAQPGETGISLGYTF
TGTGCCAGCAGCGTAGCTCAGCCGGGAGAGACAGGGATAAGCCTTGGCTACACCTTC
>-|TRBJ1-6|-|TRBV10-3
CAISESRGSNSPLHF
TGTGCCATCAGTGAGTCAAGGGGATCCAATTCACCCCTCCACTTT
>few|TRBJ1-2|TRBD1|TRBV6-5
CASSDRGGNNYGYTF
TGTGCCAGCAGCGACAGGGGCGGAAATAACTATGGCTACACCTTC
>-|TRBJ2-7|TRBD1|TRBV5-5
CASEGTGEYEQYF
TGTGCCAGCGAAGGGACAGGGGAATACGAGCAGTACTTC
>-|TRBJ2-5|-|TRBV19
CASNQGRQETQYF
TGTGCCAGTAACCAGGGTCGACAAGAGACCCAGTACTTC
>-|TRBJ1-4|-|TRBV5-6
CASSLERTNEKLFF
TGTGCCAGCAGCTTAGAACGGACTAATGAAAAACTGTTTTTT
>once|TRBJ2-1|TRBD2|TRBV6-1
CASSALAGSSYNEQFF
TGTGCCAGCAGTGCTCTAGCGGGAAGCTCCTACAATGAGCAGTTCTTC
>-|TRBJ2-1|-|TRBV20-1
CSARTVNEQFF
TGCAGTGCAAGGACAGTCAATGAGCAGTTCTTC
>-|TRBJ2-2|-|TRBV4-2
CASRRDSQGGGELFF
TGTGCCAGCAGAAGAGACTCGCAAGGGGGCGGGGAGCTGTTTTTT
>-|TRBJ1-2|-|TRBV6-1
CASSDWAGANTF
TGTGCCAGCAGTGATTGGGCGGGGGCCAACACCTTC
>-|TRBJ2-7|-|TRBV6-2/TRBV6-3
CASSPGLRWEQYF
TGTGCCAGCAGTCCCGGACTCCGTTGGGAGCAGTACTTC
>once|TRBJ1-5|-|TRBV28
CASSSRGNQPQHF
TGTGCCAGCAGTTCCCGGGGCAATCAGCCCCAGCATTTT
>-|TRBJ1-2|-|TRBV3-1/TRBV3-2
CASSQSGAANYGYTF
TGTGCCAGCAGCCAGAGCGGAGCCGCTAACTATGGCTACACCTTC
>-|TRBJ1-5|-|TRBV21-1
CASSKCQLGNQPQHF
TGTGCCAGCAGCAAATGCCAGTTGGGCAATCAGCCCCAGCATTTT
>few|TRBJ2-7|-|TRBV2
CASSEEPQDWAYEQYF
TGTGCCAGCAGTGAAGAGCCCCAAGACTGGGCCTACGAGCAGTACTTC
>-|TRBJ1-1|TRBD1|TRBV6-6
CASSNGQVGTEAFF
TGTGCCAGCAGCAACGGACAGGTAGGGACTGAAGCTTTCTTT
>-|TRBJ2-5|TRBD1|TRBV6-6
CASRRGLSGETQYF
TGTGCCAGCAGGAGGGGGCTGTCAGGAGAGACCCAGTACTTC